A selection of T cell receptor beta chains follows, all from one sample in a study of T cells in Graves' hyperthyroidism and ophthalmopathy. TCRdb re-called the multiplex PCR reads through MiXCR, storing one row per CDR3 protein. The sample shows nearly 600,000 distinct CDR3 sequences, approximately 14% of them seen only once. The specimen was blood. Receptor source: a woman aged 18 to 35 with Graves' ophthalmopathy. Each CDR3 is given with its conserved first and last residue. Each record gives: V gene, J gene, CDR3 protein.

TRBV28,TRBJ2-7,CASSLKGLSYEQYF
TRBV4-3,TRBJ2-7,CASSPSGGNVYEQYF
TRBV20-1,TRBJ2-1,CSAKLSGPGQRIPYSYNEQFF
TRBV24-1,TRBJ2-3,CATSDSGLAVGLTDTQYF
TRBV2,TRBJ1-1,CASRGVGAEAFF
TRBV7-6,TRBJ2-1,CASSTGHSYNEQFF
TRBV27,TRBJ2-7,CASKSGLPFEQYF
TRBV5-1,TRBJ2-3,CASSLAPLGAADTQYF
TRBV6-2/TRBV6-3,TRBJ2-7,CASSLTSLFEDEQYF
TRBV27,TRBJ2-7,CASNRRRGSYEQYF
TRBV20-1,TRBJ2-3,CSAQRLASTDTQYF
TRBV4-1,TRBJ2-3,CVQSSGSWTDTQYF
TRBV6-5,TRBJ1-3,CASSYSFTQGPGNTIYF
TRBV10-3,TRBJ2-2,CAIGNARGTNTGELFF
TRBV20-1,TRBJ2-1,CSARGPDTRFRNEQFF
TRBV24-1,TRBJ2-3,CATSDFPLGFGAPDTQYF
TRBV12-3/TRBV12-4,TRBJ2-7,CASSHYEQYF
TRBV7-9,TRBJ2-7,CASSPRGWTYEQYF
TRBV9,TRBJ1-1,CASSVSHENTEAFF
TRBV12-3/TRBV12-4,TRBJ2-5,CASSFWLAGETQYF
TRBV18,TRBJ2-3,CASSPILGTDTQYF
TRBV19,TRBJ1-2,CASSMVDLRDYSYTF
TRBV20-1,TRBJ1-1,CSASKQVRDTEAFF
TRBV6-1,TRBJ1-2,CASSEIYYGYTF
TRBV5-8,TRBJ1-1,CASSLDQGSNTEAFF
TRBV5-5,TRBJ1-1,CASSFSFGGNTEAFF
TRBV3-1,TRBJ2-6,CASSPRQPGANVLTF
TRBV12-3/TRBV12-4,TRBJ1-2,CASSLSPGAGGYTF
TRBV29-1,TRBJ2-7,CSVEDPQEGLAAYEQYF